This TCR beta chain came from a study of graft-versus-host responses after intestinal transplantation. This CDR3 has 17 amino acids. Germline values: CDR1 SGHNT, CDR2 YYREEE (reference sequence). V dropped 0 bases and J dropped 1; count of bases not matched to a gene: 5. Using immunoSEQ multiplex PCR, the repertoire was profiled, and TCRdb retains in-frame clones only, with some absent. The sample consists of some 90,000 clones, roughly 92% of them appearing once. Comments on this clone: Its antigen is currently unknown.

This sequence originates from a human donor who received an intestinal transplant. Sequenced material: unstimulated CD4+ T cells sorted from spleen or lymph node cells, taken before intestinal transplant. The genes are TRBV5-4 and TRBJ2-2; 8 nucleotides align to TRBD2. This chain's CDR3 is CASSLVSAGGNTGELFF. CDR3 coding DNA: TGTGCCAGCAGCTTGGTTTCGGCGGGAGGGAACACCGGGGAGCTGTTTTTT.